This T cell receptor beta chain was sequenced in a study of blood T cell repertoires in COVID-19. The overall study: Whether acute or convalescent, the COVID-19 samples came from the United States, Italy and Spain.

In the original workflow: Nucleated cell number was recorded as an estimate derived from reference gene primer amplification. Sequencing was performed with immunoSEQ multiplex PCR; in TCRdb, only in-frame clones are kept and a portion is missing. That table gives V, J and clone size, and the DNA gave D and trimming. Of roughly 100,000 clones in the sample, roughly 82% are singletons; the top ten hold around 4.5%. Trimming cost V 3 bases and J 6 bases; bases outside gene matches: 8. This CDR3 comprises 14 residues. Germline CDR1 reads SEHNR; CDR2 reads FQNEAQ (reference sequence). The receptor's source is a human donor in a cohort sampled during active COVID-19. Sequencing was performed on peripheral blood. The chain combines TRBV7-9 with TRBJ2-7, with TRBD1 matching over 7 bases. The CDR3, as DNA: TGTGCCAGCAGCTTCTCCAGGGGGTCGGGCGAGCAGTACTTC. This gives the protein CASSFSRGSGEQYF.